This T cell receptor (beta chain) came from a study of vaccination and CD4 T cells after COVID-19. As for the study in general: Sampling that followed vaccination took place a median about 75 days after dose two, within a range of 14 to 241.

As for this clonotype: Its antigen is unidentified.

Cultured CD4+ T cell DNA was sequenced using the Oncomine TCR Beta short-read assay. The template was genomic DNA from cultured CD4+ T cells. TCRdb processed the PCR reads anew with MiXCR; each CDR3 protein has one entry. The sample has 14,000 to 15,000 distinct CDR3 sequences; over 45% are singletons. V lost 2 bases to trimming and J lost 6 bases; unmatched junction nucleotides: 6. This CDR3 is 16 amino acids long. CDR1 is LNHDA, CDR2 SQIVND, per germline (reference sequence). Regarding treatment: approximately nine-day PBMC culture with coronavirus spike peptide pools or control peptides (ViraFEST assay). Half the medium was replaced with fresh IL-2 medium on days 3 and 7.

The source is a human donor with COVID-19. This specimen was cultured CD4+ T cells from blood, taken after SARS-CoV-2 vaccination. V gene TRBV19 combines with J gene TRBJ2-1; 11 positions match TRBD1. Written as DNA, the CDR3 is TGTGCCAGTAGTATAATGCGGGACAGGGGGTCCAATGAGCAGTTCTTC. Amino acids: CASSIMRDRGSNEQFF.